This TCR beta chain derives from a study of post-analysis software for immune sequencing data. Study at large: Clinical courses comprised relapsing-remitting, secondary progressive and progressive-relapsing multiple sclerosis. Regarding the study as a whole: Patients used about 5 TRBV segments, including TRBV5-6, TRBV5-1 and TRBV20-1, more often than controls.

TCR beta cDNA libraries included unique molecular identifiers. TCRdb re-called the PCR reads with MiXCR, one entry per CDR3 protein. The sample gives about 810,000 distinct CDR3 sequences, about 57% of which show up once; around 4.5% is in the top ten. V lost 5 bases and J lost 2, with 10 bases in between. CDR3 length: 13 amino acids. Germline V gene lookup returns CDR1 SQVTM and CDR2 ANQGSEA. Regarding this clonotype: Its target is not known.

The sequence came from a girl aged 5 to 17 with multiple sclerosis. V is TRBV29-1 and J is TRBJ1-5, with D possibly being TRBD1 (6 bases). Sequenced sample: blood. The CDR3 region has the DNA TGCAGCGTTTCAGCAGGGGGCAATCAGCCCCAGCATTTT. Its translation is CSVSAGGNQPQHF.